The 21 T cell receptor beta chains below all came from one sample that was sequenced in a study of T cell repertoires in cytomegalovirus infection. TCRdb re-analysed the reads in MiXCR, keeping a single row per CDR3 protein. The table has 150,000 to 200,000 distinct CDR3 sequences, roughly a fifth seen once. Sequences were obtained from PBMCs. The receptors were sampled from a human donor in good health (CMV status not recorded). Some clones in this sample may be carry-over from other donors' samples.

This clonotype was seen at least ten times. V is TRBV5-6 and J is TRBJ1-6; possible D gene TRBD1, 5 bases. V shed 0 bases and J shed 14 bases, with 9 bases lying between them. The CDR3 has 12 amino acids. CDR1 is SGHDT and CDR2 is YYEEEE in the germline V gene. The CDR3 bases are TGTGCCAGCAGCTTGGGTAGGGGATCCCTCCACTTT. As protein: CASSLGRGSLHF.

This rearrangement joins TRBV28 to TRBJ1-4; D ambiguous. CDR3 length: 13 amino acids. In germline, CDR1 is MDHEN, CDR2 SYDVKM. V was pared by 2 bases and J by 8 bases, with 9 bases between. For the CDR3, the DNA is TGTGCCAGCAGTTTAACCCGAGGGGAAAAACTGTTTTTT. It codes for CASSLTRGEKLFF.

The chain has TRBV6-2 or TRBV6-3 and TRBJ1-5; D remains unclear. The germline V gene encodes CDR1 MNHEY and CDR2 SVGEGT. The V end lost 2 bases, the J end lost 0 bases, and 14 bases lay between the germline ends. CDR3 length equals 17 residues. CDR3 amino acids: CASSYDAPQYSNQPQHF. The CDR3 region has the DNA TGTGCCAGCAGTTACGACGCACCGCAGTATAGCAATCAGCCCCAGCATTTT.

The chain is built from TRBV20-1 and TRBJ1-2; TRBD1 aligns across 7 bases. J lost 8 bases, V lost 6 bases, and 12 bases had no gene match. CDR3 length equals 13 residues. Germline V gives CDR1 DFQATT, CDR2 SNEGSKA (reference sequence). CDR3 DNA sequence: TGCAGTGCCCACCCCCTACAGGGGTACGGCTACACCTTC. As protein: CSAHPLQGYGYTF.

There are many counts of this clonotype. This chain joins TRBV20-1 and TRBJ2-1; a weak D match, TRBD2 (6 bases). V lost 5 bases to trimming and J lost 3 bases, with 14 bases between them. The CDR3 runs to 14 residues. Germline CDR1 and CDR2: DFQATT and SNEGSKA (reference sequence). CDR3 nucleotides: TGCAGTGCTGCCTCCGGGACTTTCTACAATGAGCAGTTCTTC. Amino acid sequence: CSAASGTFYNEQFF.

This chain links TRBV7-3 with TRBJ2-7, with 8 nucleotides matching TRBD2. The CDR3 has 17 amino acids. Losses at the gene ends were 2 bases for V and 9 bases for J; bases not matched to a gene: 18. Germline V gene sequence: CDR1 SGHTA, CDR2 FQGTGA. CDR3 coding DNA: TGTGCCAGCAGCTTACGAGTTGGTCGAGGACTAGCCCACGCGCAGTACTTC. It encodes CASSLRVGRGLAHAQYF.

The rearrangement uses TRBV3-1 and TRBJ1-1, with D hard to call. CDR3 length equals 14 residues. Germline-derived CDR1 and CDR2 are LGHDT and YNNKEL (reference sequence). The V end was cut by 4 bases, the J end by 4 bases, with 13 bases between. CDR3 in amino acids: CASSPARGSTEAFF. As DNA, the CDR3 is TGTGCCAGCAGCCCAGCCCGGGGTTCCACTGAAGCTTTCTTT.

This clonotype was detected a few times. The V gene is TRBV20-1, the J gene TRBJ2-7, with TRBD2 matching over 13 bases. V lost 4 bases to trimming and J lost 2 bases; unmatched junction nucleotides: 2. Germline CDR1 DFQATT, CDR2 SNEGSKA (reference sequence). The CDR3 length is 14 residues. CDR3 coding DNA: TGCAGTGCTATGGGGACTAGCGGGACCTACGAGCAGTACTTC. It is translated as CSAMGTSGTYEQYF.

As for this clonotype: A single base separates this from a much larger clone, so it may be a read error. The V gene is TRBV2, the J gene TRBJ1-5; no reliable D call. The germline V and J ends were trimmed by 8 bases and 3 bases, with 8 bases remaining between them. This CDR3 is built from 12 residues. Germline V lookup: CDR1 SNHLY, CDR2 FYNNEI. The CDR3, as DNA: TGTGCCAGCGGGCATTCCAATCAGCCCCAGCATTTT. Translation: CASGHSNQPQHF.

This clonotype was seen repeatedly, ten times or more. The chain carries TRBV11-3 and TRBJ2-7, with 14 nucleotides matching TRBD2. Germline CDR1 SGHNT, CDR2 YENEEA. The junction had 4 bases not matched to a gene; V was cut back by 3 bases and J by 6 bases. This CDR3 has 15 residues. The CDR3 nucleotides read TGTGCCAGCAGCTTGCGGGGACTAGCGGGAGCCGAGCAGTACTTC. Encoded protein: CASSLRGLAGAEQYF.

The genes are TRBV7-6 and TRBJ1-1; weak D call: TRBD1 (5 bases). The germline V and J ends were trimmed by 6 bases and 0 bases, with 11 bases remaining between them. CDR1 and CDR2 from the germline V gene are SGHVS and FNYEAQ. CDR3 length: 14 amino acids. CDR3: CASRPGRLNTEAFF. CDR3 DNA sequence: TGTGCCAGCAGGCCGGGACGCCTGAACACTGAAGCTTTCTTT.

As concerns this clonotype: This may arise from a read error, as a much more abundant clone is one base away. This chain links TRBV7-2 with TRBJ2-1; 10 positions agree with TRBD2. The germline gives CDR1 SGHTA, CDR2 FQGNSA. CDR3 length: 15 amino acids. CDR3 sequence (DNA): TGTGCCGGCAGTCTCGCTAGCGGGAGTTCCGATGAGCAGTTCTTC. Protein sequence: CAGSLASGSSDEQFF.

This clonotype was found a few times. This chain links TRBV5-1 with TRBJ2-2; possibly TRBD1 for D (5 bases). The length of the CDR3 is 13 residues. The V end lost 5 bases, the J end lost 6 bases, and 11 bases lay between the germline ends. The germline V gene has CDR1 SGHRS and CDR2 YFSETQ. The CDR3: CASSLVRAGELFF. CDR3 DNA sequence: TGCGCCAGCAGTCTAGTCAGGGCCGGGGAGCTGTTTTTT. Full variable domain (remainder filled in from reference TRBV5-1 and TRBJ2-2): KAGVTQTPRYLIKTRGQQVTLSCSPISGHRSVSWYQQTPGQGLQFLFEYFSETQRNKGNFPGRFSGRQFSNSRSEMNVSTLELGDSALYLCASSLVRAGELFFGEGSRLTVL.

The chain links TRBV5-1 to TRBJ2-1; D may be TRBD2 (6 bases). Trimming took off 0 bases at V and 6 bases at J, with 13 bases between the two ends. Germline CDR1 reads SGHRS; CDR2 reads YFSETQ. CDR3 size: 15 residues. The CDR3: CASSLVGGVSNEQFF. CDR3 DNA: TGCGCCAGCAGCTTGGTCGGGGGAGTGAGCAATGAGCAGTTCTTC. The entire variable domain, with the rest obtained from reference TRBV5-1 and TRBJ2-1, is as follows: KAGVTQTPRYLIKTRGQQVTLSCSPISGHRSVSWYQQTPGQGLQFLFEYFSETQRNKGNFPGRFSGRQFSNSRSEMNVSTLELGDSALYLCASSLVGGVSNEQFFGPGTRLTVL.

This clonotype was detected ten times or more. This rearrangement joins TRBV7-9 to TRBJ2-1, with TRBD2 matching over 7 bases. Trimming removed 4 bases from V and 1 base from J; junction bases left unmatched: 7. The CDR3 sequence is 16 residues long. CDR1 and CDR2 from the germline V gene are SEHNR and FQNEAQ (reference sequence). The CDR3 DNA reads as TGTGCCAGCAGCTCCTACCAGGGAGGGTCCTACAATGAGCAGTTCTTC. Its protein is CASSSYQGGSYNEQFF. The whole variable domain, remainder taken from reference TRBV7-9 and TRBJ2-1, is DTGVSQNPRHKITKRGQNVTFRCDPISEHNRLYWYRQTLGQGPEFLTYFQNEAQLEKSRLLSDRFSAERPKGSFSTLEIQRTEQGDSAMYLCASSSYQGGSYNEQFFGPGTRLTVL.

This clonotype was detected a few times. The rearrangement uses TRBV7-6 and TRBJ2-7; D possibly corresponds to TRBD2 (6 bases). Per germline, CDR1 SGHVS and CDR2 FNYEAQ. The CDR3 contains 16 residues. With 0 bases removed from V and 3 bases from J, the gap between germline ends came to 15 bases. The CDR3 here is CASSLAMRDGDYEQYF. CDR3 in DNA: TGTGCCAGCAGCTTAGCGATGCGGGACGGTGACTACGAGCAGTACTTC.

This clonotype appeared many times. J is TRBJ2-1 and V is TRBV12-3 or TRBV12-4; D uncertain. Trimming took off 3 bases at V and 7 bases at J, with 7 bases between the two ends. This CDR3 is built from 12 residues. CDR3 sequence: CASSFQRNEQFF. The DNA of the CDR3 is TGTGCCAGCAGTTTTCAGCGAAATGAGCAGTTCTTC.

This rearrangement joins TRBV5-1 to TRBJ2-1; 9 nucleotides line up with TRBD2. Germline CDR1 reads SGHRS; CDR2 reads YFSETQ. The CDR3 runs 19 residues. The J segment lost 0 bases and the V segment lost 0 bases, leaving 10 bases of the junction unmatched. For the CDR3, the DNA is TGCGCCAGCAGCTTGGTGGCCAGCGGGGGGAGGAGCTCCTACAATGAGCAGTTCTTC. Protein product: CASSLVASGGRSSYNEQFF.

This clonotype was seen at least ten times. V gene TRBV12-3 or TRBV12-4 combines with J gene TRBJ2-7, with 7 bases fitting TRBD1. The length of the CDR3 is 12 residues. V lost 6 bases, J lost 6 bases, and 5 bases stayed unmatched. The CDR3 region has the DNA TGTGCCAGCAGCCTGACAGGGTTCGAGCAGTACTTC. This encodes CASSLTGFEQYF.

This clonotype was recorded a few times. The chain has TRBV12-5 and TRBJ1-5; D might be TRBD1 (5 bases). Trimming shortened V by 7 bases and J by 3 bases, and 13 bases separated the two germline ends. This CDR3 is 14 amino acids long. The germline V gene encodes CDR1 LGHNT and CDR2 FRNRAP. CDR3 residues: CASVLGGDNQPQHF. CDR3 in DNA: TGTGCTAGTGTCCTGGGGGGGGACAATCAGCCCCAGCATTTT.

This chain links TRBV19 with TRBJ2-2; a weak D match, TRBD2 (6 bases). Germline CDR1 reads LNHDA; CDR2 reads SQIVND (reference sequence). The CDR3 has 15 amino acids. V lost 6 bases to trimming and J lost 0 bases, with 11 bases between them. The CDR3 loop is CASSFSGTNTGELFF. CDR3 nucleotides: TGTGCCAGTAGCTTTAGCGGTACGAACACCGGGGAGCTGTTTTTT. The full variable domain, rest sourced from reference TRBV19 and TRBJ2-2, is DGGITQSPKYLFRKEGQNVTLSCEQNLNHDAMYWYRQDPGQGLRLIYYSQIVNDFQKGDIAEGYSVSREKKESFPLTVTSAQKNPTAFYLCASSFSGTNTGELFFGEGSRLTVL.